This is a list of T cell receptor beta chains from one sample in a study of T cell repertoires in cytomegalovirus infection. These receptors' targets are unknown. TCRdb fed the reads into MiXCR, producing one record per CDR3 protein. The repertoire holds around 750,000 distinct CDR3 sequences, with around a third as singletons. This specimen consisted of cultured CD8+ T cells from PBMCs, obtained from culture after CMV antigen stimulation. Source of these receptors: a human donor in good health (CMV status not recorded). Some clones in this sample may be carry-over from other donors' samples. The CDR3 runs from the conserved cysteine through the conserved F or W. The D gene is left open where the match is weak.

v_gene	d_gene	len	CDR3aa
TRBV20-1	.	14	CSARDPGGIDEQYF
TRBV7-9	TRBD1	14	CASSLGGQGPEAFF
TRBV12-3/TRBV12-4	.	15	CASSLSDSGANVLTF
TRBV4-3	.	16	CASSQSASSYNSPLHF
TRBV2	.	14	CASSEGQGYNEQFF
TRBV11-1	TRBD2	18	CASSRLTSGGELYNEQFF
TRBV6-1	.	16	CASSPLTGEFYNEQFF
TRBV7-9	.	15	CASSLSADYTGELFF
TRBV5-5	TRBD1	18	CASSAGGDLLGGTDTQYF
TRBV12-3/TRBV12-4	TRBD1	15	CASSPTSTGQETQYF
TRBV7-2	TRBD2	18	CASSTTSGGPTSYNEQFF
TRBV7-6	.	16	CASSLGPRQRGNEQYF
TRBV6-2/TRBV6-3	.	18	CASSYSRASLSANTEAFF
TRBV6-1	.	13	CASSRTGRDTQYF
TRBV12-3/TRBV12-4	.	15	CASSLFRDWQETQYF
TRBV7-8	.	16	CASSVLIPAANEKLFF
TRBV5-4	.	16	CASSLGDRSFGVEQFF
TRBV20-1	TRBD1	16	CSARAGEGAGTDTQYF
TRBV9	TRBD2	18	CASGGRVAGDPSYNEQFF
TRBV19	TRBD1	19	CAVSGTGGPRFDRTGELFF
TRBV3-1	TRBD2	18	CASSQDMSVAGDSYEQYF
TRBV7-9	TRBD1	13	CASSSTGAHEAFF
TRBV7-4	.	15	CASSGGGGAGGELFF
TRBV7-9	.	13	CASSPRLGDGYTF
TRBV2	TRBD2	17	CASSENGGEANTDTQYF
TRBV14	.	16	CASSPRSGPNTGELFF
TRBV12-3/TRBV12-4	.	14	CASSFAASNQPQHF
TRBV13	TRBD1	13	CASSRGQGVEAFF
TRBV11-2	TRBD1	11	CASSPGGDYTF
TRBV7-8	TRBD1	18	CASSLAPGQGARSETQYF
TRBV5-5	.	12	CASSHPADTQYF